One sample yielded the 27 T cell receptor beta chains listed below, sequenced in a study of beta chain features in type 1 diabetes (dated by TCRdb to 2017 to 2018). The library was produced with the immunoSEQ multiplex PCR assay. All of the isolated RNA was reverse transcribed with the High Capacity cDNA Reverse Transcription Kit, so expressed TCRB transcripts were sequenced. TCRdb holds this immuneACCESS table with in-frame rearrangements only. Some clones are missing; in checked studies, unresolved V genes explain under half, and the rest has no known cause. The sample includes about 330,000 clones, with approximately 9.9% observed a single time. Of the sample, 0.015% to 0.02% falls within the top ten clones. The sample consisted of naive CD4+ T cells from blood. What this sample's cell subset or site label stands for: true naive CD4+ T cells. The origin of the receptors is a woman in her thirties in good health.

As DNA, the CDR3 is TGTGCCAGCAGTTACTCGCGGGTAGCTCGTCCAGATACGCAGTATTTT. Its translation: CASSYSRVARPDTQYF. The chain combines TRBV6-5 with TRBJ2-3, with D tentatively TRBD2 (5 bases). V lost 0 bases and J 4 bases, leaving 14 bases between the germline ends. This CDR3 has 16 amino acids. The V gene's germline CDR1 is MNHEY and CDR2 SVGAGI.

The V and J genes are TRBV30 and TRBJ2-7, with TRBD2 matching over 9 bases. The V gene's germline CDR1 is GTSNPN and CDR2 SVGIG (reference sequence). V gave up 4 bases and J gave up 3 bases; unmatched junction bases: 7. There are 14 residues in the CDR3. CDR3 DNA: TGTGCCTGGAAGGCTAGCGGGACCGGCTACGAGCAGTACTTC. It encodes CAWKASGTGYEQYF.

This chain connects TRBV20-1 to TRBJ2-7; tentatively, D is TRBD1 (6 bases). The CDR3 sequence is 11 residues long. Germline V lookup: CDR1 DFQATT, CDR2 SNEGSKA (reference sequence). V was cut by 1 base and J by 6 bases, with 7 bases left in between. The CDR3 sequence is CSARGQAEQYF. In DNA form, the CDR3 reads TGCAGTGCTAGAGGACAGGCCGAGCAGTACTTC.

This clone was seen more than once but under ten times. J is TRBJ1-5 and V is TRBV7-9, with TRBD1 matching over 8 bases. The length of the CDR3 is 15 residues. Germline V CDR1 and CDR2: SEHNR, FQNEAQ (reference sequence). Germline trimming cut 6 bases from V and 2 bases from J; bases unmatched to any gene: 6. The CDR3 DNA sequence: TGTGCCAGCAGTAGACAGGGGCTCGGCAATCAGCCCCAGCATTTT. As protein: CASSRQGLGNQPQHF. Using reference TRBV7-9 and TRBJ1-5 for the parts outside the CDR3, the full variable domain is DTGVSQNPRHKITKRGQNVTFRCDPISEHNRLYWYRQTLGQGPEFLTYFQNEAQLEKSRLLSDRFSAERPKGSFSTLEIQRTEQGDSAMYLCASSRQGLGNQPQHFGDGTRLSIL.

The CDR3 sequence is CASREQGLGNEKLFF. The CDR3 DNA reads as TGTGCCAGCAGAGAACAGGGGTTAGGTAATGAAAAACTGTTTTTT. The rearrangement links TRBV27 to TRBJ1-4, with TRBD1 matching 7 bases. This CDR3 is built from 15 residues. The germline V gene has CDR1 MNHEY and CDR2 SMNVEV (reference sequence). V lost 6 bases and J lost 4; bases outside the gene matches: 8.

The rearrangement links TRBV4-2 to TRBJ2-7; D gene unclear. Deletions cut 2 bases from V and 6 bases from J, with 11 bases between. This CDR3 has 13 residues. Per germline, CDR1 LGHNA and CDR2 YNFKEQ. Here the CDR3 reads CASSQQLRSEQYF. Written as DNA, the CDR3 is TGTGCCAGCAGCCAACAACTACGGAGCGAGCAGTACTTC.

The chain links TRBV30 to TRBJ2-3; 8 nucleotides agree with TRBD1. Trimming at V came to 0 bases and at J to 4 bases, leaving 3 bases not matched to a gene. The CDR3 has 14 residues. CDR1 and CDR2 from the germline V gene are GTSNPN and SVGIG (reference sequence). The chain's CDR3 is CAWSVHRGADTQYF. The CDR3 DNA follows: TGTGCCTGGAGTGTGCACAGGGGGGCAGATACGCAGTATTTT. The full variable domain, its missing parts supplied by reference TRBV30 and TRBJ2-3, is SQTIHQWPATLVQPVGSPLSLECTVEGTSNPNLYWYRQAAGRGLQLLFYSVGIGQISSEVPQNLSASRPQDRQFILSSKKLLLSDSGFYLCAWSVHRGADTQYFGPGTRLTVL.

As DNA, the CDR3 is TGTGCCAGTAGGAAATTCCGGGACACAAGCTCCTACGAGCAGTACTTC. Its translation: CASRKFRDTSSYEQYF. The chain uses TRBV19 and TRBJ2-7; the D gene is possibly TRBD1 (6 bases). The CDR3 runs 16 residues. The V gene's germline CDR1 is LNHDA and CDR2 SQIVND (reference sequence). V was clipped by 6 bases and J by 0 bases, with 18 bases between them.

This clone was seen more than once but under ten times. This chain links TRBV10-3 with TRBJ2-1, with 8 nucleotides matching TRBD2. The germline gives CDR1 ENHRY, CDR2 SYGVKD. Unmatched junction bases numbered 9, after V lost 6 bases and J lost 8 bases. The CDR3 is made up of 14 amino acids. CDR3 sequence: CAIRPGAGAHEQFF. CDR3 bases: TGTGCCATCAGGCCCGGAGCGGGAGCCCATGAGCAGTTCTTC.

The chain joins TRBV19 to TRBJ1-5; tentatively, D is TRBD1 (5 bases). Germline CDR1 is LNHDA and CDR2 is SQIVND (reference sequence). The CDR3 totals 15 residues. V was pared by 4 bases and J by 4 bases, with 14 bases between. The CDR3 sequence is CASSTSGGGNQPQHF. CDR3 coding DNA: TGTGCCAGTAGTACCTCGGGGGGGGGAAATCAGCCCCAGCATTTT.

The V and J genes are TRBV5-4 and TRBJ2-7; 9 nucleotides agree with TRBD1. Germline-derived CDR1 and CDR2 are SGHNT and YYREEE (reference sequence). CDR3 size: 15 residues. Trimming removed 5 bases from V and 2 bases from J; junction bases left unmatched: 8. The CDR3 coding sequence is TGTGCCAGCAGGGAAGGACAGGGGACGACCTACGAGCAGTACTTC. It is translated as CASREGQGTTYEQYF.

CDR3 sequence: CASSPWTSGRNEQYF. The CDR3 nucleotides read TGCGCCAGCAGCCCGTGGACTAGCGGGAGGAACGAGCAGTACTTC. V usage is TRBV5-1 and J usage is TRBJ2-7; 14 nucleotides align to TRBD2. Trimming took 4 bases from V and 5 from J; bases not matched to a gene: 5. The germline CDR1 and CDR2 sequences are SGHRS and YFSETQ. CDR3 length equals 15 residues.

The chain couples TRBV5-4 to TRBJ2-1, with a tentative D call TRBD2 (6 bases). The germline V gene has CDR1 SGHNT and CDR2 YYREEE (reference sequence). This CDR3 contains 13 residues. With 4 bases removed from V and 5 bases from J, the gap between germline ends came to 10 bases. CDR3 protein: CASSRDFDNEQFF. For the CDR3, the DNA is TGTGCCAGCAGCCGGGACTTCGACAATGAGCAGTTCTTC.

This clone was counted only a few times. The V and J genes are TRBV5-4 and TRBJ2-7; a weak D match, TRBD1 (5 bases). The CDR3 spans 12 residues. Looked up from germline, CDR1 is SGHNT and CDR2 is YYREEE (reference sequence). Trimming stripped 2 bases from V and 5 bases from J, with 8 bases between. CDR3 nucleotides: TGTGCCAGCAGCTTTGGGGCCCACGAGCAGTACTTC. It specifies CASSFGAHEQYF.

This clone has more than one count but fewer than ten. The chain combines TRBV19 with TRBJ2-1, with D possibly being TRBD2 (6 bases). The CDR3 runs to 16 residues. Trimming took off 3 bases at V and 4 bases at J, with 16 bases between the two ends. Germline V CDR1 and CDR2: LNHDA, SQIVND (reference sequence). CDR3 residues: CASSIGGESRYNEQFF. Written as DNA, the CDR3 is TGTGCCAGTAGTATCGGCGGGGAAAGTCGTTACAATGAGCAGTTCTTC.

This chain uses TRBV18 with TRBJ1-5; TRBD1 matches at 9 bases. The V gene end was trimmed by 6 bases and the J gene end by 3 bases; junction bases not matched to a gene: 6. The CDR3 is made up of 15 amino acids. Germline V gives CDR1 KGHSH, CDR2 LQKENI. The CDR3 region has the DNA TGTGCCAGCTCCCTACAGGGGGCTATCAATCAGCCCCAGCATTTT. Translation: CASSLQGAINQPQHF. Variable domain in full (rest from reference TRBV18 and TRBJ1-5): NAGVMQNPRHLVRRRGQEARLRCSPMKGHSHVYWYRQLPEEGLKFMVYLQKENIIDESGMPKERFSAEFPKEGPSILRIQQVVRGDSAAYFCASSLQGAINQPQHFGDGTRLSIL.

The table lists this clone with a few counts. The chain links TRBV10-3 to TRBJ2-3; maybe TRBD1 (5 bases). V was clipped by 7 bases and J by 2 bases, with 13 bases between them. The CDR3 loop spans 14 amino acids. Per the germline V gene, CDR1 is ENHRY and CDR2 is SYGVKD. CDR3 sequence (DNA): TGTGCCATCAACTGGGGCGAAGACACAGATACGCAGTATTTT. It codes for CAINWGEDTDTQYF.

This clone was seen a handful of times. The V call is TRBV4-3, the J call TRBJ2-3, with 11 bases that match TRBD1. CDR1 is LGHNA and CDR2 is YSLEER in the germline V gene. Trimming at V came to 0 bases and at J to 3 bases, leaving 11 bases not matched to a gene. The CDR3 has 19 amino acids. The CDR3 nucleotides are TGCGCCAGCAGCCAAGACGTAGGCCGGGACAGGGGGGCAACAGATACGCAGTATTTT. This sequence encodes CASSQDVGRDRGATDTQYF.

This clone came up a few times. This chain uses TRBV25-1 with TRBJ2-7; TRBD1 agrees at 11 bases. V dropped 11 bases and J dropped 5; count of bases not matched to a gene: 11. This CDR3 has 14 amino acids. From germline, CDR1 is MGHDK and CDR2 SYGVNS. The CDR3, as DNA: TGTGCCCAAGCGAGGACAGGGGGCCCCAACGAGCAGTACTTC. Translating gives CAQARTGGPNEQYF.

The CDR3 DNA reads TGCGCCAGCAGCCTTGGACTGGGGGCCCGCACAGATACGCAGTATTTT. Amino acids: CASSLGLGARTDTQYF. This rearrangement joins TRBV5-1 to TRBJ2-3; D is perhaps TRBD1 (6 bases). This CDR3 has 16 amino acids. The germline V and J ends were trimmed by 4 bases and 1 base, with 16 bases remaining between them. Germline CDR1 SGHRS, CDR2 YFSETQ.

This clone turned up a few times. CDR3 residues: CASSQDPGTDTQYF. The CDR3 DNA follows: TGTGCCAGCAGCCAAGATCCGGGCACAGATACGCAGTATTTT. V and J are TRBV4-2 and TRBJ2-3; D call uncertain. CDR1 and CDR2 from the germline V gene are LGHNA and YNFKEQ. The V gene lost 0 bases and the J gene lost 1 base, with 5 bases spanning the gap. This CDR3 region has 14 residues.

The chain recombines TRBV7-3 with TRBJ2-1; 10 nucleotides line up with TRBD2. V lost 5 bases to trimming and J lost 12 bases; unmatched junction nucleotides: 16. The CDR3 runs 16 residues. CDR1 SGHTA and CDR2 FQGTGA come from the germline V gene. The CDR3 loop reads CASSLTPGLAPHGQFF. The CDR3 DNA sequence: TGTGCCAGCAGCCTCACTCCGGGACTAGCGCCTCACGGGCAGTTCTTC.

This clone was recorded at least ten times. The V gene is TRBV4-3, the J gene TRBJ2-5; D might be TRBD2 (5 bases). CDR1 and CDR2 (germline): LGHNA, YSLEER. Trimming took off 1 base at V and 5 bases at J, with 8 bases between the two ends. This CDR3 is built from 13 residues. Here the CDR3 reads CASSQAWEETQYF. As DNA, the CDR3 is TGCGCCAGCAGCCAAGCGTGGGAGGAGACCCAGTACTTC.

The genes are TRBV6-5 and TRBJ2-3, with 12 bases that match TRBD2. Germline V gives CDR1 MNHEY, CDR2 SVGAGI. Unmatched junction bases numbered 2, after V lost 4 bases and J lost 3 bases. This CDR3 comprises 15 residues. The CDR3 reads CASSSTSGRTDTQYF. CDR3 nucleotides: TGTGCCAGCAGTTCCACTAGCGGGAGGACAGATACGCAGTATTTT.

CDR3 bases: TGTGCCAGCAGCTCAGCGGGAGGGGGCCCCTACGAGCAGTACTTC. Its translation: CASSSAGGGPYEQYF. The V and J genes are TRBV5-6 and TRBJ2-7, with 10 nucleotides matching TRBD2. The CDR3 is made up of 15 amino acids. The germline V gene has CDR1 SGHDT and CDR2 YYEEEE. The V and J ends lost 3 bases and 2 bases, in that order; junction bases with no gene match: 5.

This clone was detected a few times. The V and J genes are TRBV7-9 and TRBJ1-1; 9 nucleotides agree with TRBD1. Trimming removed 4 bases from V and 1 base from J; junction bases left unmatched: 7. Germline V gene lookup returns CDR1 SEHNR and CDR2 FQNEAQ (reference sequence). The length of the CDR3 is 16 residues. The CDR3 nucleotides read TGTGCCAGCAGCTCGGCCGGGACAGGGAAGAACACTGAAGCTTTCTTT. Translated: CASSSAGTGKNTEAFF.

This clone was counted a few times. J is TRBJ2-7 and V is TRBV7-6; TRBD2 aligns across 14 bases. Trimming cost V 5 bases and J 5 bases; bases outside gene matches: 8. This CDR3 has 16 amino acids. CDR1 is SGHVS, CDR2 FNYEAQ, per germline. This CDR3 is CASSRGLAGVSHEQYF. The CDR3 DNA reads as TGTGCCAGCAGCCGGGGACTAGCGGGAGTTTCCCACGAGCAGTACTTC. Full variable domain (rest looked up from reference TRBV7-6 and TRBJ2-7): GAGVSQSPRYKVTKRGQDVALRCDPISGHVSLYWYRQALGQGPEFLTYFNYEAQQDKSGLPNDRFSAERPEGSISTLTIQRTEQRDSAMYRCASSRGLAGVSHEQYFGPGTRLTVT.